What follows are 10 T cell receptor beta chains derived from one specimen sequenced in a study of CXCR3-negative and CXCR3-positive naive CD8 T cells. It was by 5' RACE with UMI labels that the TRB cDNA libraries were prepared. Reanalyzing the 5' RACE reads, TCRdb keeps one entry per CDR3 protein, without DNA. Its table records about 8,500 distinct CDR3 sequences. The sequencing sample was made of naive CXCR3- CD8+ T cells from blood. Subset here: CD45RO-CCR7+CD27+CD95- naive CD8+ T cells lacking CXCR3 (TNR3-). The receptors were gathered from a human donor in good health. Some clones in this sample may be carry-over from other donors' samples.

J is TRBJ2-1 and V is TRBV29-1; there is no DNA to check the TCRdb D call of TRBD2. This CDR3 contains 14 residues. Per germline, CDR1 SQVTM and CDR2 ANQGSEA. CDR3 region: CSERGLAEYNEQFF.

The chain links TRBV7-8 to TRBJ2-2; TCRdb selects TRBD1, and the lack of DNA leaves this call unchecked. The germline V gene encodes CDR1 SGHVS and CDR2 FQNEAQ. The CDR3 totals 19 residues. CDR3 in amino acids: CASSPIGQGGELLPGELFF.

This clonotype counts as medium-sized by frequency. The chain is built from TRBV20-1 and TRBJ1-2; the TCRdb D gene call, TRBD1, has no DNA to confirm it. The V gene's germline CDR1 is DFQATT and CDR2 SNEGSKA (reference sequence). This CDR3 has 14 amino acids. CDR3 sequence reads: CSAINRTEEFGYTF.

This clonotype ranks as medium-sized in terms of frequency. J is TRBJ2-5 and V is TRBV29-1; absent DNA, TCRdb's TRBD2 call cannot be checked. CDR1 is SQVTM, CDR2 ANQGSEA, per germline. The CDR3 consists of 13 residues. The CDR3 loop is CSVEGLVGGTQYF.

Its frequency marks this clonotype as medium-sized. The chain carries TRBV7-2 and TRBJ2-4. This CDR3 is built from 13 residues. Germline assignment: CDR1 SGHTA and CDR2 FQGNSA. CDR3 amino acids: CASSLLDSNIQYF. Using reference TRBV7-2 and TRBJ2-4 for the parts outside the CDR3, the full variable domain is GAGVSQSPSNKVTEKGKDVELRCDPISGHTALYWYRQSLGQGLEFLIYFQGNSAPDKSGLPSDRFSAERTGGSVSTLTIQRTQQEDSAVYLCASSLLDSNIQYFGAGTRLSVL.

This rearrangement joins TRBV4-1 to TRBJ2-1; TCRdb picks TRBD2, but there is no DNA to check that call. The CDR3 runs to 13 residues. Germline values: CDR1 MGHRA, CDR2 YSYEKL. CDR3 protein: CASASAGGNEQFF.

The chain uses TRBV29-1 and TRBJ1-2; TCRdb names TRBD1, which stays unverified in the absence of DNA. The CDR3 runs 13 residues. Germline loops: CDR1 SQVTM, CDR2 ANQGSEA. The CDR3 is CSVEDGQGYGYTF.

This clonotype registers medium-sized by frequency. The chain combines TRBV29-1 with TRBJ1-1. Per germline, CDR1 SQVTM and CDR2 ANQGSEA. The CDR3 loop spans 14 amino acids. The CDR3 here is CSVEDRDANTEAFF.

This clonotype registers medium-sized by frequency. The CDR3: CASSLAAGTYNEQFF. The rearrangement uses TRBV12-3 or TRBV12-4 and TRBJ2-1; the D call of TRBD2 rests on TCRdb alone, since no DNA is present to check it. This CDR3 spans 15 amino acids.

According to its frequency, this clonotype is medium-sized. The genes are TRBV29-1 and TRBJ2-7; the D gene TCRdb calls, TRBD2, cannot be checked with no DNA. CDR1 is SQVTM and CDR2 is ANQGSEA in the germline V gene. The CDR3 is 13 amino acids. CDR3 in amino acids: CSGLAATTYEQYF.